Presented here are 12 T cell receptor beta chains from one specimen sequenced in a study of T cells after yellow fever vaccination. Via MiXCR, TCRdb re-called the 5' RACE reads, giving one row per CDR3 protein. The sample carries roughly 520,000 distinct CDR3 sequences, around a fifth recorded once. The sequenced sample was PBMCs, obtained approximately 22 days after the first yellow fever vaccination. The origin of the receptors is a man younger than 30 who received the YFV17D yellow fever vaccine.

This chain connects TRBV29-1 to TRBJ2-1; TRBD2 matches 8 bases. The V segment lost 5 bases and the J segment 4 bases; nucleotides outside the gene matches: 19. Germline V gene data show CDR1 as SQVTM and CDR2 as ANQGSEA. The CDR3 sequence is 18 residues long. The CDR3 nucleotides are TGCAGCGTTCTGGGCGGGGGGTCCAATGACCCGATTTACAATGAGCAGTTCTTC. Translating gives CSVLGGGSNDPIYNEQFF.

The chain joins TRBV27 to TRBJ2-7, with D perhaps matching TRBD1 or TRBD2 (5 bases each). Germline V gives CDR1 MNHEY, CDR2 SMNVEV (reference sequence). The length of the CDR3 is 14 residues. V dropped 3 bases and J dropped 3 bases, with 12 bases sitting between them. The DNA of the CDR3 is TGTGCCAGCAGTTTTAAGGGGACGGGCTACGAGCAGTACTTC. Translation: CASSFKGTGYEQYF.

In this sample, this clonotype turned up a few times. CDR3 bases: TGTGCCAGCAGCTTAGGGGACAGGCCTTACACAGATACGCAGTATTTT. It codes for CASSLGDRPYTDTQYF. This chain joins TRBV11-2 and TRBJ2-3; 8 bases match TRBD1. This CDR3 contains 16 residues. Germline V gene lookup returns CDR1 SGHAT and CDR2 FQNNGV. The trim removed 1 base at V and 2 bases at J, leaving 5 bases unmatched.

In its sample, this clonotype was seen many times. V is TRBV7-9 and J is TRBJ2-5; tentative D call: TRBD1 (6 bases). The CDR3 covers 16 residues. The V end lost 1 base, the J end lost 2 bases, and 14 bases lay between the germline ends. CDR1 SEHNR and CDR2 FQNEAQ come from the germline V gene (reference sequence). The CDR3 DNA reads as TGTGCCAGCAGCTTAGTGGCCAAAACAGGGCAAGAGACCCAGTACTTC. Encoded protein: CASSLVAKTGQETQYF.

Only a few counts were recorded for this clonotype. The gene calls are TRBV20-1 and TRBJ1-2; weak D call: TRBD1 (6 bases). Between the trimmed V and J ends, which lost 0 bases and 6 bases, there was a span of 14 bases. The germline CDR1 and CDR2 sequences are DFQATT and SNEGSKA (reference sequence). CDR3 length: 14 amino acids. CDR3 coding DNA: TGCAGTGCTAGAGAAACAGGGAGGGAGAATGGCTACACCTTC. Protein product: CSARETGRENGYTF.

The chain combines TRBV6-1 with TRBJ2-7; D might be TRBD2 (6 bases). Germline V gene data show CDR1 as MNHNS and CDR2 as SASEGT. The CDR3 covers 14 residues. With 2 bases removed from V and 2 bases from J, the gap between germline ends came to 10 bases. CDR3 bases: TGTGCCAGCAGTGAAAGGTGGGGGGCCTACGAGCAGTACTTC. This translates into CASSERWGAYEQYF.

The chain carries TRBV2 and TRBJ2-2; D might be TRBD1 or TRBD2, each matching 6 bases. CDR3 length: 14 residues. V lost 4 bases and J 6 bases, leaving 12 bases between the germline ends. Germline CDR1 SNHLY, CDR2 FYNNEI. CDR3 in amino acids: CASSAWGAAGELFF. CDR3 nucleotides: TGTGCCAGCAGTGCGTGGGGGGCGGCCGGGGAGCTGTTTTTT.

This clonotype has a handful of counts. V and J are TRBV19 and TRBJ2-7, with TRBD1 matching 8 bases. Germline V gene lookup returns CDR1 LNHDA and CDR2 SQIVND (reference sequence). Unmatched junction bases numbered 10, after V lost 6 bases and J lost 6 bases. The length of the CDR3 is 14 residues. The CDR3: CASSSQTGVGEQYF. The CDR3 nucleotides are TGTGCCAGTAGCTCCCAGACAGGGGTGGGCGAGCAGTACTTC.

This sequence joins TRBV6-1 and TRBJ2-7; D is ambiguous. V was shortened by 6 bases and J by 0 bases, with 18 bases between the two germline ends. The CDR3 runs to 16 residues. Per the germline V gene, CDR1 is MNHNS and CDR2 is SASEGT. CDR3 sequence reads: CASRPRWIRSSYEQYF. In DNA form, the CDR3 reads TGTGCCAGCAGACCACGGTGGATCCGAAGCTCCTACGAGCAGTACTTC.

This clonotype has only a few counts. The rearrangement joins TRBV7-6 to TRBJ2-1; D gene unclear. Looked up from germline, CDR1 is SGHVS and CDR2 is FNYEAQ. The CDR3 contains 16 residues. V gave up 4 bases and J gave up 0 bases, with 13 bases separating them. CDR3 bases: TGTGCCAGCAGCTCGTTTATAGGTATCTCCTACAATGAGCAGTTCTTC. Residues: CASSSFIGISYNEQFF.

This clonotype was seen more than once but under ten times. The V call is TRBV7-9, the J call TRBJ2-7; 8 bases line up with TRBD2. The V gene end was trimmed by 5 bases and the J gene end by 6 bases; junction bases not matched to a gene: 9. Per the germline V gene, CDR1 is SEHNR and CDR2 is FQNEAQ (reference sequence). The CDR3 runs 14 residues. The CDR3 region has the DNA TGTGCCAGCAGCCCCGGGAGGGGGGGCAGCGAGCAGTACTTC. Protein sequence: CASSPGRGGSEQYF.

The V call is TRBV29-1, the J call TRBJ1-1; D remains unclear. Germline lookup yields CDR1 SQVTM and CDR2 ANQGSEA. The length of the CDR3 is 13 residues. Trimming removed 4 bases at V and 0 bases at J, with 9 bases between. CDR3 coding DNA: TGCAGCGTTGTGAGGCCGATGAACACTGAAGCTTTCTTT. Translation: CSVVRPMNTEAFF.